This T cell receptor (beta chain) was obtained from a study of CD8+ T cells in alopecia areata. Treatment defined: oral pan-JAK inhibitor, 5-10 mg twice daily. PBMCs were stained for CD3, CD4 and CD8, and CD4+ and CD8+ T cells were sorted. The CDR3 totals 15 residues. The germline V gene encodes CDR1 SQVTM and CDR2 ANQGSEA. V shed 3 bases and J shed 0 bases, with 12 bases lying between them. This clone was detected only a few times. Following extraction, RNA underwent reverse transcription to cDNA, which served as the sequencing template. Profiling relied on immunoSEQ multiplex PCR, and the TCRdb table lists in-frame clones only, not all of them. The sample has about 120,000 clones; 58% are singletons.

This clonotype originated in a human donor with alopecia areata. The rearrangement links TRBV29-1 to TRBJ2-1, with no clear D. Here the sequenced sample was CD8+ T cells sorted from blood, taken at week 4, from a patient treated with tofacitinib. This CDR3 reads CSVDFKVSSYNEQFF. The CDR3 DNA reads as TGCAGCGTTGACTTTAAGGTGAGCTCCTACAATGAGCAGTTCTTC.